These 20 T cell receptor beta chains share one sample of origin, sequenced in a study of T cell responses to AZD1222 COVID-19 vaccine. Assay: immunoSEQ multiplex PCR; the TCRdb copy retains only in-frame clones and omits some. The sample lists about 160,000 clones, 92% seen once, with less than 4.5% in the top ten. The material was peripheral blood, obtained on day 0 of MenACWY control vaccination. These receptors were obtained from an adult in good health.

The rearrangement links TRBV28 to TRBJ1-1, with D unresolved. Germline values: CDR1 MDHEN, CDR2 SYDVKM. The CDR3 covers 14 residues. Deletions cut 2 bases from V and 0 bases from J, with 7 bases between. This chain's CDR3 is CASSLRPMNTEAFF. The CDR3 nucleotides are TGTGCCAGCAGTTTAAGGCCGATGAACACTGAAGCTTTCTTT.

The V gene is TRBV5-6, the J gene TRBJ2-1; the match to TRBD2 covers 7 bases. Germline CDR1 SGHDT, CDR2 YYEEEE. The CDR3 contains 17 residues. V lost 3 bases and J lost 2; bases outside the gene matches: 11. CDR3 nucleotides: TGTGCCAGCAGCTCCGGGACTAATTCGCAAACCTACAATGAGCAGTTCTTC. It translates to CASSSGTNSQTYNEQFF.

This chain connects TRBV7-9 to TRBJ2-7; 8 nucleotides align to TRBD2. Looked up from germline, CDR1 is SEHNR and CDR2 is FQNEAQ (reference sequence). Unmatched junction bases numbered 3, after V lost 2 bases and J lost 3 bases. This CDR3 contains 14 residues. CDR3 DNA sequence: TGTGCCAGCAGCTTAAGGACTAGCAGCTACGAGCAGTACTTC. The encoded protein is CASSLRTSSYEQYF.

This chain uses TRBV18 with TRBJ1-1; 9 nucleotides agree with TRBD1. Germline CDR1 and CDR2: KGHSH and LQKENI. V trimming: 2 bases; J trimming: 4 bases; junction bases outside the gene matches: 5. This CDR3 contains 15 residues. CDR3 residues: CASSPKTGGFTEAFF. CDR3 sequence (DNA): TGTGCCAGCTCACCAAAGACAGGGGGATTCACTGAAGCTTTCTTT.

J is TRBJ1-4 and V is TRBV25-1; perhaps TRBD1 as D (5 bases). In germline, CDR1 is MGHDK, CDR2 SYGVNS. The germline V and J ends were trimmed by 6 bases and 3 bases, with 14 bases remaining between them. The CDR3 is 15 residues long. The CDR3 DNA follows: TGTGCCAGCAGCCGTGAGGGGTCTCCTAATGAAAAACTGTTTTTT. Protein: CASSREGSPNEKLFF.

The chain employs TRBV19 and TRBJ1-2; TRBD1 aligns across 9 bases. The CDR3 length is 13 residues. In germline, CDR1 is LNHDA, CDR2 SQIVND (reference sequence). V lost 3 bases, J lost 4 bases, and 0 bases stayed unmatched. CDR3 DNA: TGTGCCAGTAGTATGGGACAGGGCTATGGCTACACCTTC. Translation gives CASSMGQGYGYTF.

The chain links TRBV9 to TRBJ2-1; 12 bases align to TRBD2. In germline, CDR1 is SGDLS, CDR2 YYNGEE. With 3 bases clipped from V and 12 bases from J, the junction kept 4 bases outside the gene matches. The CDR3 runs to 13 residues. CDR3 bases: TGTGCCAGCAGCGCCATGACTAGCGGGGGGCAGTTCTTC. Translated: CASSAMTSGGQFF.

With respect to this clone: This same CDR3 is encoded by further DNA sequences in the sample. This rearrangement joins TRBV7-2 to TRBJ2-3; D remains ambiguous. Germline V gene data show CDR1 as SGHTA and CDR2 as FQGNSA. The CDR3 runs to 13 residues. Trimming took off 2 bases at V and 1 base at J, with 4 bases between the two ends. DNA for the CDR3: TGTGCCAGCAGCTTACCCGGCACAGATACGCAGTATTTT. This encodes CASSLPGTDTQYF.

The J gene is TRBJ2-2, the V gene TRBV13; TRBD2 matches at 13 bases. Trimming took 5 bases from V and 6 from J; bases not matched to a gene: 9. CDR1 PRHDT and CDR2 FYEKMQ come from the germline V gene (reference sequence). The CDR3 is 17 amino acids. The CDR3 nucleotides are TGTGCCAGCAGCGATGTTCGGGGACTAGCGGGATCCGGGGAGCTGTTTTTT. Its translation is CASSDVRGLAGSGELFF.

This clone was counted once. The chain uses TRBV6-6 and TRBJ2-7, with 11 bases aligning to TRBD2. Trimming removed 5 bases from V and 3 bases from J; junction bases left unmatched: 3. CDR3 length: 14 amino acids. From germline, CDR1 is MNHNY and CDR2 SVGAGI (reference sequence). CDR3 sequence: CASSIGTSGYEQYF. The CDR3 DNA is TGTGCCAGCAGTATCGGGACTAGCGGCTACGAGCAGTACTTC.

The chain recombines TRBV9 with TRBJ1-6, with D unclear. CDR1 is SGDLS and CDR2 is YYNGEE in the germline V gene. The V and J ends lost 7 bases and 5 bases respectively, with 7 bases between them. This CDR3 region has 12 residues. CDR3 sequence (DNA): TGTGCCAGCGCCACTAATAATTCACCCCTCCACTTT. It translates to CASATNNSPLHF.

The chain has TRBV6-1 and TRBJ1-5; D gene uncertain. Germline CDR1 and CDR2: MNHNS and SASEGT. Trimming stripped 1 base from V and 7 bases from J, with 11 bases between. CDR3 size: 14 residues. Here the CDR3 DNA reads TGTGCCAGCAGTGAAGACCGGGGTAGACAGCCCCAGCATTTT. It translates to CASSEDRGRQPQHF.

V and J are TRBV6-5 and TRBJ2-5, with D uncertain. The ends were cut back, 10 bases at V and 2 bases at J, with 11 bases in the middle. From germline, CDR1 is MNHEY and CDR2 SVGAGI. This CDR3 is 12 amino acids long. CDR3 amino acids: CATRQVQETQYF. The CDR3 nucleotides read TGTGCCACTCGTCAGGTACAAGAGACCCAGTACTTC.

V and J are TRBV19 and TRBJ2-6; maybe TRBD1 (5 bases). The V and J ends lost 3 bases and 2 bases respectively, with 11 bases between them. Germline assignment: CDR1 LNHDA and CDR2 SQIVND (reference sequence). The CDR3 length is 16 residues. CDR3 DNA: TGTGCCAGTAGTATTAAGGGGCGGCCTGGGGCCAACGTCCTGACTTTC. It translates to CASSIKGRPGANVLTF.

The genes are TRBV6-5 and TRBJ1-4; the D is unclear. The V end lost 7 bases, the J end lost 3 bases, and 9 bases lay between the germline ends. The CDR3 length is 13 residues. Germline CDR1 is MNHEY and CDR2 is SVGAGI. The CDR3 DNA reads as TGTGCCAGCATCAGCGCGGCTAATGAAAAACTGTTTTTT. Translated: CASISAANEKLFF.

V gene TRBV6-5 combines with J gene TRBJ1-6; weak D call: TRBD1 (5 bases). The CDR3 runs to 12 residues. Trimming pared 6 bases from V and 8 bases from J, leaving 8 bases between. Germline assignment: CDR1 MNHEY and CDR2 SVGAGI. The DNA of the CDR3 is TGTGCCAGCAGCCTGGGGGATTCACCCCTCCACTTT. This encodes CASSLGDSPLHF.

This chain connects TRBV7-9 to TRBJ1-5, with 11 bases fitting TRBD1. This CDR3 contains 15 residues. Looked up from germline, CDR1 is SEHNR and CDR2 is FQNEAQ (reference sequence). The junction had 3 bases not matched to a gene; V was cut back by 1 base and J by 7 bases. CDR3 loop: CASSLEGDRGQPQHF. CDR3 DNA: TGTGCCAGCAGCTTAGAGGGGGACAGGGGGCAGCCCCAGCATTTT.

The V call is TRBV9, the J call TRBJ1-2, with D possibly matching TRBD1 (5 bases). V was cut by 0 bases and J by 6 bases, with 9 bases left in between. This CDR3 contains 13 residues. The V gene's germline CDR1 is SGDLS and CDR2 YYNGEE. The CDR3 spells CASSVAGANGYTF. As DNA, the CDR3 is TGTGCCAGCAGCGTAGCCGGGGCGAATGGCTACACCTTC.

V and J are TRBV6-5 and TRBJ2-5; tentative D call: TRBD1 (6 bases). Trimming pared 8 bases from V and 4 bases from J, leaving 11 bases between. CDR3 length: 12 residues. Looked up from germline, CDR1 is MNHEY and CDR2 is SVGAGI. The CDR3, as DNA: TGTGCCAGCGGGGGCGACGGAGAGACCCAGTACTTC. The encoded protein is CASGGDGETQYF.

CDR3 in amino acids: CASSRDNVYNEQFF. CDR3 DNA sequence: TGTGCCAGCTCCCGGGATAACGTTTACAATGAGCAGTTCTTC. V usage is TRBV18 and J usage is TRBJ2-1, with D maybe TRBD2 (5 bases). Trimming cost V 6 bases and J 4 bases, with 13 bases left between them. Germline CDR1 reads KGHSH; CDR2 reads LQKENI. The CDR3 length is 14 residues.